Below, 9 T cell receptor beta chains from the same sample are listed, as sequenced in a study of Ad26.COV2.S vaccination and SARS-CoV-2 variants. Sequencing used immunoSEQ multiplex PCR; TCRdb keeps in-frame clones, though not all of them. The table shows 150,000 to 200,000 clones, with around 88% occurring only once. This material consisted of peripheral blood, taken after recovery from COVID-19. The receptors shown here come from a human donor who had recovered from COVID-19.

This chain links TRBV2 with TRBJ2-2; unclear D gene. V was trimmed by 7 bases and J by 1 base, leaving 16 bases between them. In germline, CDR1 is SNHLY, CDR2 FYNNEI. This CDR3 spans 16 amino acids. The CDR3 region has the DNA TGTGCCAGCATTCTCCTTGCCGGAAAGAACACCGGGGAGCTGTTTTTT. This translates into CASILLAGKNTGELFF.

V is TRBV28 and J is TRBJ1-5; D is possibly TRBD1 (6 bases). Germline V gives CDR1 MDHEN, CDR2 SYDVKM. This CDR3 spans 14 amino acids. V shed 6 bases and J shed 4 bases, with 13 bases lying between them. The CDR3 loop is CASRPQGGNQPQHF. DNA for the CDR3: TGTGCCAGCAGACCACAGGGAGGGAATCAGCCCCAGCATTTT. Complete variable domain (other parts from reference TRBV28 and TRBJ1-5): DVKVTQSSRYLVKRTGEKVFLECVQDMDHENMFWYRQDPGLGLRLIYFSYDVKMKEKGDIPEGYSVSREKKERFSLILESASTNQTSMYLCASRPQGGNQPQHFGDGTRLSIL.

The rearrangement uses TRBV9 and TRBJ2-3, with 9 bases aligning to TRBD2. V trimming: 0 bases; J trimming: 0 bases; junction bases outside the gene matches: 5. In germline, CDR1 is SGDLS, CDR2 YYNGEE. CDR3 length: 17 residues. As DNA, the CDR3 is TGTGCCAGCAGCGTAGCGGGTAGCGGGAGTAGCACAGATACGCAGTATTTT. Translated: CASSVAGSGSSTDTQYF.

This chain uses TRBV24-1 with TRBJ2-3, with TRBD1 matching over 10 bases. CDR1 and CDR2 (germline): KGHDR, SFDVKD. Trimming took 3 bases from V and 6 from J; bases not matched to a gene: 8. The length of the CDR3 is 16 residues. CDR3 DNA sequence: TGTGCCACCAGTGATCCGGGACAGGGGATAATTGATACGCAGTATTTT. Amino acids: CATSDPGQGIIDTQYF.

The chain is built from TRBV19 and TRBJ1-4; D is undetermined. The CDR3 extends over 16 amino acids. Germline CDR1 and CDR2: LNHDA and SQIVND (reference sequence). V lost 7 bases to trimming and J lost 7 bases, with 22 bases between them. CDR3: CASKSNVVPEGEKLFF. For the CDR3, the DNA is TGTGCCAGTAAATCGAACGTCGTGCCGGAGGGTGAAAAACTGTTTTTT.

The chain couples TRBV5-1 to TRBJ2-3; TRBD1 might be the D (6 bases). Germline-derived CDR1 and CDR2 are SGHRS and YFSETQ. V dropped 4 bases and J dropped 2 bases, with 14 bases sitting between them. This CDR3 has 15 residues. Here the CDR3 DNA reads TGCGCCAGCAGCGTCACCCCAGGGGTCACAGATACGCAGTATTTT. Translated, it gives CASSVTPGVTDTQYF.

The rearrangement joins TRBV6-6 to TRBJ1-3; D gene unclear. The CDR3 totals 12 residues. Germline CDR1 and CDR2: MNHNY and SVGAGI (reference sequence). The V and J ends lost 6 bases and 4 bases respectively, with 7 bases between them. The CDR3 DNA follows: TGTGCCAGCAGCCCCGGAGGAAACACCATATATTTT. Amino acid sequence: CASSPGGNTIYF.

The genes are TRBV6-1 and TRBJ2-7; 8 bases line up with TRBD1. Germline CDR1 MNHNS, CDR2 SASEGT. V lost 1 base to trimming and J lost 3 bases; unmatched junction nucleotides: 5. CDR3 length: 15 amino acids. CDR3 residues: CASSEVGQGLYEQYF. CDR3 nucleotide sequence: TGTGCCAGCAGTGAAGTAGGACAGGGACTCTACGAGCAGTACTTC.

The DNA for the CDR3 is TGTGCCAGCAGCGTAAATGGGGCAGACTACACCTTC. It specifies CASSVNGADYTF. The chain recombines TRBV9 with TRBJ1-2; D may be TRBD1 (5 bases). The CDR3 is 12 residues long. Trimming removed 1 base from V and 10 bases from J, with 11 bases in between. Germline CDR1 and CDR2: SGDLS and YYNGEE.